These T cell receptor beta chains were read from a single sample in a study of blood T cells in healthy people across ages. TCRdb re-derived calls from the 5' RACE reads in MiXCR, one entry per CDR3 protein. The sample includes some 1.7 million distinct CDR3 sequences, 28% of them seen just once. Sequences were obtained from blood. These receptors all come from a young woman in good health. Each CDR3 is given with its conserved first and last residue. Each record gives: D gene, clone size, J gene, V gene, CDR3 DNA, CDR3 protein. The D gene is left open where the match is weak. For some rows the clone size is stated as once, few or many, or as a class when expanded; others skip it.

d_call: .
clone_size: .
j_call: TRBJ2-7
v_call: TRBV5-5
cdr3_nt: TGTGCCAGCATCACTGGGGTCAACGAGCAGTACTTC
cdr3_aa: CASITGVNEQYF

d_call: .
clone_size: .
j_call: TRBJ2-1
v_call: TRBV19
cdr3_nt: TGTGCCAGTAGTATGGAACACCTCGATGAGCAGTTCTTC
cdr3_aa: CASSMEHLDEQFF

d_call: TRBD2
clone_size: .
j_call: TRBJ2-1
v_call: TRBV7-9
cdr3_nt: TGTGCCAGCCCTATCGGGGCGGGGGGGAACAATGAGCAGTTCTTC
cdr3_aa: CASPIGAGGNNEQFF

d_call: TRBD2
clone_size: many
j_call: TRBJ2-3
v_call: TRBV5-1
cdr3_nt: TGCGCCAGCAGCTTGGAAAGGATAGCGGGGTCAGATACGCAGTATTTT
cdr3_aa: CASSLERIAGSDTQYF

d_call: .
clone_size: .
j_call: TRBJ2-2
v_call: TRBV4-1
cdr3_nt: TGCGCCAGCAGCCAAGATCCGGGGGCGGACGGGGAGCTGTTTTTT
cdr3_aa: CASSQDPGADGELFF

d_call: .
clone_size: few
j_call: TRBJ2-3
v_call: TRBV6-4
cdr3_nt: TGTGCCAGCAGTGACACCGACCGGGGAGATACGCAGTATTTT
cdr3_aa: CASSDTDRGDTQYF

d_call: .
clone_size: few
j_call: TRBJ2-7
v_call: TRBV5-6
cdr3_nt: TGTGCCAGCAGCCGGGATCCAGGACTGCGCTCCTACGAGCAGTACTTC
cdr3_aa: CASSRDPGLRSYEQYF

d_call: .
clone_size: .
j_call: TRBJ1-3
v_call: TRBV18
cdr3_nt: TGTGCCAGCTCGACGACAGGAGTAGACACCATATATTTT
cdr3_aa: CASSTTGVDTIYF

d_call: .
clone_size: .
j_call: TRBJ2-3
v_call: TRBV29-1
cdr3_nt: TGCAGCGTTGACCGCCGCCTCGAGACTAGCACAGATACGCAGTATTTT
cdr3_aa: CSVDRRLETSTDTQYF

d_call: TRBD1
clone_size: .
j_call: TRBJ2-2
v_call: TRBV5-1
cdr3_nt: TGCGCCAGCAGCCCTACAGGGGACACCGGGGAGCGGTTTTTT
cdr3_aa: CASSPTGDTGERFF

d_call: .
clone_size: many
j_call: TRBJ1-2
v_call: TRBV29-1
cdr3_nt: TGCAGCGCCCAGTGGGCATACGGCTACACCTTC
cdr3_aa: CSAQWAYGYTF

d_call: .
clone_size: few
j_call: TRBJ1-6
v_call: TRBV7-2
cdr3_nt: TGTGCCAGCAGCTACCTTCAGGGGTATGGTTCACCCCTCCACTTT
cdr3_aa: CASSYLQGYGSPLHF

d_call: .
clone_size: .
j_call: TRBJ1-4
v_call: TRBV7-2
cdr3_nt: TGTGCCAGCAGCTCCCAAGGGACTGTGAATGAAAAACTGTTTTTT
cdr3_aa: CASSSQGTVNEKLFF

d_call: .
clone_size: .
j_call: TRBJ1-1
v_call: TRBV7-2
cdr3_nt: TGTGCCAGCAGCTTAGGTGCAGGGGTGAACACTGAAGCTTTCTTT
cdr3_aa: CASSLGAGVNTEAFF

d_call: .
clone_size: .
j_call: TRBJ1-5
v_call: TRBV6-6
cdr3_nt: TGTGCCAGCAGGGGGCCCGATCAGCCCCAGCATTTT
cdr3_aa: CASRGPDQPQHF

d_call: .
clone_size: .
j_call: TRBJ2-5
v_call: TRBV7-2
cdr3_nt: TGTGCCAGCAGCTCAATCCGCGCAAATGAGCAGTACTTC
cdr3_aa: CASSSIRANEQYF

d_call: .
clone_size: .
j_call: TRBJ1-2
v_call: TRBV6-6
cdr3_nt: TGTGCCAGCGGTTACCAACAGTGGCGAATTGGGGATAGCTACACCTTC
cdr3_aa: CASGYQQWRIGDSYTF

d_call: TRBD2
clone_size: few
j_call: TRBJ2-7
v_call: TRBV5-1
cdr3_nt: TGCGCCAGCAGCTTTAGACTAGCGGTTGCCTACGAGCAGTACTTC
cdr3_aa: CASSFRLAVAYEQYF

d_call: TRBD1
clone_size: .
j_call: TRBJ2-3
v_call: TRBV12-3/TRBV12-4
cdr3_nt: TGTGCCAGCAGTTTGGGGCGACAGGGGGGTGTAGATACGCAGTATTTT
cdr3_aa: CASSLGRQGGVDTQYF

d_call: .
clone_size: few
j_call: TRBJ2-7
v_call: TRBV29-1
cdr3_nt: TGCAGCGTTGAAGATGGAGACAACTACGAGCAGTACTTC
cdr3_aa: CSVEDGDNYEQYF

d_call: TRBD1
clone_size: .
j_call: TRBJ2-2
v_call: TRBV20-1
cdr3_nt: TGCAGTGCAAGAGGGACAGGGGCTGGGGAGCTGTTTTTT
cdr3_aa: CSARGTGAGELFF